Below are 10 T cell receptor beta chains sequenced from a single sample in a study of OX40 agonist ivuxolimab in advanced cancers. Repertoires were generated with immunoSEQ multiplex PCR, while TCRdb's copy carries only in-frame clones and drops some. The sample includes 100,000 or so clones, around 93% of them seen just once. Sequencing used CD4+ or CD8+ T cells sorted from blood, obtained in a trial of the OX40 agonist ivuxolimab. All receptors come from an adult with an advanced solid tumor such as melanoma, head and neck, liver or kidney cancer.

This rearrangement joins TRBV9 to TRBJ2-2; D not resolved. Trimming removed 0 bases from V and 5 bases from J, with 14 bases in between. CDR3 length equals 16 residues. Germline CDR1 and CDR2: SGDLS and YYNGEE. CDR3 region: CASSVVRDPRTGELFF. In nucleotides, the CDR3 is TGTGCCAGCAGCGTAGTCCGAGACCCGAGAACCGGGGAGCTGTTTTTT.

This chain connects TRBV27 to TRBJ1-2, with D possibly TRBD1 on 5 matching bases. Trimming took 5 bases from V and 8 from J, leaving 15 bases between them. This CDR3 has 13 amino acids. The germline V gene has CDR1 MNHEY and CDR2 SMNVEV (reference sequence). The CDR3 here is CASSPLGDRGYTF. CDR3 DNA: TGTGCCAGCAGTCCGCTGGGGGATCGCGGCTACACCTTC.

DNA for the CDR3: TGTGCCAGCAGCTTCGACAGGAGGAACACCGGGGAGCTGTTTTTT. Protein product: CASSFDRRNTGELFF. The chain is built from TRBV5-4 and TRBJ2-2; maybe TRBD1 (6 bases). CDR1 and CDR2 (germline): SGHNT, YYREEE (reference sequence). Trimming shortened V by 2 bases and J by 1 base, and 9 bases separated the two germline ends. The CDR3 loop spans 15 amino acids.

V and J are TRBV7-2 and TRBJ1-2; TRBD1 matches at 7 bases. The CDR3 is made up of 17 amino acids. The junction had 11 bases not matched to a gene; V was cut back by 1 base and J by 3 bases. Germline assignment: CDR1 SGHTA and CDR2 FQGNSA. The CDR3 DNA reads as TGTGCCAGCAGCTTAGAGGGCAGACAGGGAGGGGACTATGGCTACACCTTC. Amino acid sequence: CASSLEGRQGGDYGYTF.

The J gene is TRBJ1-1, the V gene TRBV19; D gene uncertain. CDR1 is LNHDA and CDR2 is SQIVND in the germline V gene (reference sequence). Deletions cut 6 bases from V and 1 base from J, with 18 bases between. This CDR3 has 16 residues. The CDR3 DNA reads as TGTGCCAGTAGCCCGACGTTGGGCCAGGCGAACACTGAAGCTTTCTTT. The encoded protein is CASSPTLGQANTEAFF.

The chain links TRBV11-3 to TRBJ2-1; no definite D call. There are 16 residues in the CDR3. Germline CDR1 reads SGHNT; CDR2 reads YENEEA. Trimming pared 3 bases from V and 6 bases from J, leaving 18 bases between. For the CDR3, the DNA is TGTGCCAGCAGCTTTTTCATAGCCGAGGCAGCCAATGAGCAGTTCTTC. This codes for CASSFFIAEAANEQFF.

This chain connects TRBV28 to TRBJ2-7; 11 bases match TRBD2. The length of the CDR3 is 21 residues. The trim removed 2 bases at V and 3 bases at J, leaving 21 bases unmatched. Germline V CDR1 and CDR2: MDHEN, SYDVKM. CDR3 protein: CASSLDWSGTSGNQVGYEQYF. The DNA for the CDR3 is TGTGCCAGCAGTTTAGACTGGTCCGGGACTAGCGGCAACCAAGTGGGCTACGAGCAGTACTTC.

The chain has TRBV19 and TRBJ1-1, with 9 bases aligning to TRBD1. The J segment lost 5 bases and the V segment lost 6 bases, leaving 16 bases of the junction unmatched. Germline V gene data show CDR1 as LNHDA and CDR2 as SQIVND (reference sequence). The CDR3 has 17 amino acids. This CDR3 reads CASRKPGGTGIGTEAFF. Written as DNA, the CDR3 is TGTGCCAGTAGGAAACCAGGGGGGACAGGGATTGGGACTGAAGCTTTCTTT.

J is TRBJ2-3 and V is TRBV7-2, with D unresolved. The V end lost 5 bases, the J end lost 3 bases, and 15 bases lay between the germline ends. Germline CDR1 SGHTA, CDR2 FQGNSA. The CDR3 has 15 residues. CDR3 sequence reads: CASSLTTLGTDTQYF. As DNA, the CDR3 is TGTGCCAGCAGCCTCACAACGCTGGGGACAGATACGCAGTATTTT. Drawing the rest from reference TRBV7-2 and TRBJ2-3, the complete variable domain is GAGVSQSPSNKVTEKGKDVELRCDPISGHTALYWYRQSLGQGLEFLIYFQGNSAPDKSGLPSDRFSAERTGGSVSTLTIQRTQQEDSAVYLCASSLTTLGTDTQYFGPGTRLTVL.

This rearrangement joins TRBV4-3 to TRBJ2-1; no clear D gene. The length of the CDR3 is 18 residues. V was shortened by 0 bases and J by 5 bases, with 20 bases between the two germline ends. Per the germline V gene, CDR1 is LGHNA and CDR2 is YSLEER. CDR3 protein: CASSQDPRGSASNNEQFF. In nucleotides, the CDR3 is TGCGCCAGCAGCCAAGACCCCCGAGGAAGCGCGAGTAACAATGAGCAGTTCTTC.